A selection of T cell receptor beta chains follows, all from one sample in a study of blood T cell repertoires in COVID-19. TCRdb keeps only in-frame clones here, not all; method: immunoSEQ multiplex PCR. Of approximately 250,000 clones in the sample, approximately 80% are singletons; the top ten hold approximately 15%. Sequencing input: PBMCs or T cells enriched from blood (not recorded which). The source of these receptors is a middle-aged man who had recovered from COVID-19. Both conserved end residues are part of each CDR3. Each record gives: D gene, V gene, clone size, J gene, CDR3 protein, CDR3 DNA. A D gene is named only where the DNA matches it firmly. Some rows mark clone size as missing; the rest say once, few, many or name a class of expanded clone.

-	TRBV19	-	TRBJ1-6	CASSMGPLSSYNSPLHF	TGTGCCAGTAGTATGGGCCCATTGAGCTCCTATAATTCACCCCTCCACTTT
TRBD2	TRBV3-1/TRBV3-2	few	TRBJ2-3	CASSQAGTSVDTQYF	TGTGCCAGCAGCCAGGCCGGGACTAGCGTAGATACGCAGTATTTT
TRBD2	TRBV29-1	-	TRBJ2-5	CSVDGTSGNDWETQYF	TGCAGCGTGGATGGGACTAGCGGTAACGACTGGGAGACCCAGTACTTC
TRBD1	TRBV11-2	-	TRBJ1-4	CASSSWPGQGNEKLFF	TGTGCCAGCAGCTCCTGGCCGGGACAGGGTAATGAAAAACTGTTTTTT
-	TRBV2	-	TRBJ1-2	CASNLASENYGYTF	TGTGCCAGCAACTTGGCCAGCGAGAACTATGGCTACACCTTC
-	TRBV6-2/TRBV6-3	-	TRBJ2-3	CASSYERGVGGTADTQYF	TGTGCCAGCAGTTACGAACGAGGAGTTGGCGGGACCGCAGATACGCAGTATTTT
-	TRBV5-1	-	TRBJ2-7	CASSLEAEQQYF	TGCGCCAGCAGCTTGGAAGCGGAACAGCAGTACTTC
TRBD2	TRBV7-2	-	TRBJ2-7	CASSLVGVASGNSYEQYF	TGTGCCAGCAGCTTAGTTGGTGTGGCTAGCGGGAACTCCTACGAGCAGTACTTC
TRBD1	TRBV5-4	few	TRBJ1-6	CASSRTGEVSPLHF	TGTGCCAGCAGCAGAACAGGGGAGGTCTCACCCCTCCACTTT
TRBD1	TRBV3-1/TRBV3-2	-	TRBJ2-7	CASSGRGQGKRGEQYF	TGTGCCAGCAGCGGGAGGGGACAGGGAAAAAGAGGCGAGCAGTACTTC
TRBD2	TRBV30	-	TRBJ2-5	CAWSVVVAGGTKETQYF	TGTGCCTGGAGTGTCGTGGTAGCGGGGGGAACAAAAGAGACCCAGTACTTC
-	TRBV28	-	TRBJ1-6	CASSKPSRGYKSPLHF	TGTGCCAGCAGTAAGCCTTCGAGGGGGTACAAGTCACCCCTCCACTTT
TRBD2	TRBV9	-	TRBJ2-1	CASSVATVGGSDEQFF	TGTGCCAGCAGCGTAGCTACCGTGGGGGGGAGTGATGAGCAGTTCTTC
TRBD1	TRBV19	-	TRBJ1-5	CASQDREYQPQHF	TGTGCCAGTCAGGACAGGGAATATCAGCCCCAGCATTTT
-	TRBV6-5	-	TRBJ2-1	CASVRAPGEYNEQFF	TGTGCCAGCGTCCGCGCTCCAGGGGAGTACAATGAGCAGTTCTTC
-	TRBV5-5	-	TRBJ1-4	CASSFGRVEKLFF	TGTGCCAGCAGCTTCGGCCGGGTCGAAAAACTGTTTTTT
-	TRBV19	once	TRBJ1-1	CASSTRFMRTDNTEAFF	TGTGCCAGTAGTACCCGTTTTATGCGGACAGATAACACTGAAGCTTTCTTT
TRBD2	TRBV27	-	TRBJ2-7	CASSLRGRANEQYF	TGTGCCAGCAGTTTGCGCGGGAGGGCTAACGAGCAGTACTTC
-	TRBV5-1	-	TRBJ2-6	CASTGAASGANVLTF	TGCGCCAGCACTGGGGCTGCCTCTGGGGCCAACGTCCTGACTTTC
TRBD1	TRBV28	-	TRBJ2-1	CASSLAGGIAEQFF	TGTGCCAGCAGTTTAGCAGGGGGCATAGCTGAGCAGTTCTTC
TRBD2	TRBV27	-	TRBJ2-2	CASSLSVGLAVKNTGELFF	TGTGCCAGCAGTTTATCGGTCGGACTAGCGGTAAAAAACACCGGGGAGCTGTTTTTT
TRBD2	TRBV6-5	-	TRBJ2-1	CASRSGGWNEQFF	TGTGCCAGCAGAAGCGGGGGCTGGAATGAGCAGTTCTTC
-	TRBV12-3/TRBV12-4	-	TRBJ1-2	CASSLSGVNGYTF	TGTGCCAGCAGTTTATCAGGGGTTAATGGCTACACCTTC
TRBD1	TRBV11-2	-	TRBJ1-4	CASRSPGQTNEKLFF	TGTGCCAGCAGGTCACCGGGACAGACTAATGAAAAACTGTTTTTT
-	TRBV28	-	TRBJ2-3	CASSSRDTYTDTQYF	TGTGCCAGCAGTTCCCGGGACACTTACACAGATACGCAGTATTTT
-	TRBV5-5	-	TRBJ1-2	CASSPAGLNNYGYTF	TGTGCCAGCAGCCCCGCGGGACTGAATAACTATGGCTACACCTTC
-	TRBV7-3	-	TRBJ2-3	CASSPGPGLGSTDTQYF	TGTGCCAGCAGCCCTGGTCCGGGACTTGGATCCACAGATACGCAGTATTTT
-	TRBV3-1/TRBV3-2	-	TRBJ1-3	CASSSAGSGNTIYF	TGTGCCAGCAGCTCCGCGGGGTCTGGAAACACCATATATTTT
-	TRBV28	once	TRBJ1-5	CASRGHQGYSNQPQHF	TGTGCCAGCCGGGGCCATCAGGGGTATAGCAATCAGCCCCAGCATTTT
-	TRBV18	-	TRBJ2-7	CASSAHWGDEQYF	TGTGCCAGCTCAGCCCACTGGGGGGACGAGCAGTACTTC
-	TRBV11-2	-	TRBJ1-3	CASSLDAGGNTIYF	TGTGCCAGCAGCTTAGACGCAGGGGGAAACACCATATATTTT
TRBD1	TRBV12-3/TRBV12-4	-	TRBJ2-7	CASSPGQGYEQYF	TGTGCCAGCAGTCCGGGACAGGGCTACGAGCAGTACTTC
TRBD2	TRBV6-1	-	TRBJ2-7	CASRTAGGTNEQYF	TGTGCCTCTCGTACAGCGGGGGGCACCAACGAGCAGTACTTC
TRBD2	TRBV5-1	-	TRBJ2-1	CASSYTSGMVNEQFF	TGCGCCAGCAGCTATACTAGCGGGATGGTCAATGAGCAGTTCTTC
-	TRBV10-3	-	TRBJ1-1	CAIRDRIMNTEAFF	TGTGCCATCAGAGACAGGATAATGAACACTGAAGCTTTCTTT
-	TRBV12-3/TRBV12-4	-	TRBJ2-1	CASSPQGGVVQFF	TGTGCCAGCAGTCCCCAAGGCGGGGTCGTGCAGTTCTTC
-	TRBV15	-	TRBJ1-2	CATSHDGGAGGYTF	TGTGCCACCAGCCATGATGGGGGAGCGGGAGGCTACACCTTC
-	TRBV18	-	TRBJ1-4	CARPPRGLPNEKLFF	TGTGCCAGGCCCCCCCGTGGACTGCCGAATGAAAAACTGTTTTTT
TRBD2	TRBV18	-	TRBJ2-1	CASSPFTTAGGPSEQFF	TGTGCCAGCTCACCGTTCACAACAGCGGGGGGGCCTAGTGAGCAGTTCTTC
-	TRBV7-8	-	TRBJ2-7	CASSYRDTTYEQYF	TGTGCCAGCAGCTACCGGGACACCACCTACGAGCAGTACTTC
TRBD1	TRBV30	-	TRBJ1-4	CAWSVEGQAWVKLFF	TGTGCCTGGAGTGTAGAGGGACAGGCCTGGGTAAAACTGTTTTTT
TRBD1	TRBV28	-	TRBJ2-3	CASSLQWGQGDTDTQYF	TGTGCCAGCAGCCTCCAGTGGGGACAGGGAGACACAGATACGCAGTATTTT
-	TRBV30	-	TRBJ1-4	CAWLPATNEKLFF	TGTGCCTGGCTACCTGCAACTAATGAAAAACTGTTTTTT
TRBD1	TRBV5-4	-	TRBJ2-1	CASRDPGQGVVGEQFF	TGTGCCAGCAGGGACCCGGGACAGGGGGTGGTCGGTGAGCAGTTCTTC
TRBD1	TRBV19	-	TRBJ1-6	CASSRGQGVMDSPLHF	TGTGCCAGTAGTAGGGGACAGGGGGTGATGGATTCACCCCTCCACTTT
TRBD2	TRBV28	once	TRBJ2-7	CASSLGLGRGEQYF	TGTGCCAGCAGTCTCGGACTGGGGAGGGGCGAGCAGTACTTC
TRBD2	TRBV2	-	TRBJ2-5	CASYGLAGGGQTQYF	TGTGCCAGCTACGGACTAGCGGGGGGCGGCCAGACCCAGTACTTC
TRBD2	TRBV5-4	-	TRBJ2-4	CASSLDAGGGGNIQYF	TGTGCCAGCAGCTTGGATGCGGGAGGGGGGGGTAACATTCAGTACTTC
-	TRBV6-1	-	TRBJ1-2	CASSEGNRRDGYTF	TGTGCCAGCAGTGAGGGCAACCGGAGGGATGGCTACACCTTC
TRBD2	TRBV6-5	-	TRBJ2-1	CASSRTSGYNEQFF	TGTGCCAGCAGTCGGACTAGCGGTTACAATGAGCAGTTCTTC
TRBD2	TRBV28	-	TRBJ2-3	CASSSPPPPSGGTDTQYF	TGTGCCAGCAGTTCCCCCCCTCCGCCTAGCGGGGGTACAGATACGCAGTATTTT
TRBD2	TRBV19	-	TRBJ2-5	CASSRGRLAGTQETQYF	TGTGCCAGTAGTAGGGGGAGACTAGCGGGGACCCAAGAGACCCAGTACTTC
-	TRBV30	-	TRBJ1-2	CAWNDRSGYTF	TGTGCCTGGAACGATCGGTCCGGCTACACCTTC
-	TRBV11-3	-	TRBJ2-3	CASSFGQSSTDTQYF	TGTGCCAGCAGCTTCGGACAGAGTAGCACAGATACGCAGTATTTT
-	TRBV6-5	-	TRBJ2-7	CASSRDSWSYEQYF	TGTGCCAGCAGCCGTGACAGCTGGTCCTACGAGCAGTACTTC
-	TRBV3-1/TRBV3-2	-	TRBJ1-1	CASSQVESYTEAFF	TGTGCCAGCAGCCAAGTAGAAAGTTACACTGAAGCTTTCTTT
TRBD1	TRBV7-6	-	TRBJ2-7	CASSQRQGVPYEQYF	TGTGCCAGCAGCCAGAGACAGGGTGTCCCCTACGAGCAGTACTTC
-	TRBV4-3	-	TRBJ1-1	CASSQATGIAEAFF	TGCGCCAGCAGCCAAGCAACAGGGATCGCTGAAGCTTTCTTT